This T cell receptor (beta chain) was recovered during a study of shared clonotypes between healthy human individuals. Germline assignment: CDR1 MGHRA and CDR2 YSYEKL. This CDR3 has 15 amino acids. V lost 1 base and J 3 bases, leaving 10 bases between the germline ends. Produced via immunoSEQ multiplex PCR; TCRdb's table is partial and in-frame only. The sample gives around 1 million clones, about three quarters of which show up once; about 1.5% is in the top ten. General observations from the study: In this cohort, only blood was sampled, and tissue repertoires likely differ. It was expected that sequencing depth would affect clonotype sharing among donors. The four-donor shared clonotypes exceeded non-shared clonotypes in generation probability, with non-shared ones scoring lower.

About this clone itself: Its target is unknown.

From CD4+ cells came CD45RA+ naive and CD45RA-negative memory subsets. The TCR sequence derives from a man aged 18 to 29 in good health. The sample taken for sequencing was memory CD4+ T cells sorted from blood. Documented subset: CD45RA-negative fraction. The rearrangement joins TRBV4-1 to TRBJ1-3; TRBD1 is a possible D gene (5 bases). CDR3 bases: TGCGCCAGCAGCCAAGTCAGGGAGGTTGGAAACACCATATATTTT. Residues: CASSQVREVGNTIYF.